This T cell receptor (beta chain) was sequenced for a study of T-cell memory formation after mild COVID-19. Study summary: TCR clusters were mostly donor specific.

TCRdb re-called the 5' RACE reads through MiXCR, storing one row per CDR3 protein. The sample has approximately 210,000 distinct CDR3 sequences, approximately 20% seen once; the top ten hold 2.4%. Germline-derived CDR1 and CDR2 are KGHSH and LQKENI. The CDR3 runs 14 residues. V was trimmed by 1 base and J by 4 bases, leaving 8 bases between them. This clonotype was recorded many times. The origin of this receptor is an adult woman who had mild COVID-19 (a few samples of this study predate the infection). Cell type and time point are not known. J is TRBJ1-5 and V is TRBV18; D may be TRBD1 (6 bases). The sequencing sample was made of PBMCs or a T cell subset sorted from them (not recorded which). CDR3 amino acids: CASSPRGQNQPQHF. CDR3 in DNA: TGTGCCAGCTCACCACGGGGGCAGAATCAGCCCCAGCATTTT.